These T cell receptor beta chains were read from a single sample in a study of shared clonotypes between healthy human individuals. Generated by immunoSEQ multiplex PCR, the TCRdb table keeps only in-frame clones and is missing some. The table lists over a million clones, approximately 97% of them singletons. The source material was naive CD4+ T cells sorted from blood. All receptors come from a man aged 25-40 years in good health. Both conserved end residues are part of each CDR3. Fields, in order: D gene, clone size, J gene, V gene, CDR3 protein, CDR3 DNA. D genes are given only for firm matches. Some rows have no size entry. The others give once, few or many, or a class for an expanded clone.

D: .; size: once; J: TRBJ2-3; V: TRBV23-1; CDR3: CASSQGGPGAEATDTQYF; DNA: TGCGCCAGCAGTCAAGGTGGGCCAGGGGCGGAAGCAACAGATACGCAGTATTTT
D: .; size: .; J: TRBJ2-7; V: TRBV2; CDR3: CASSNETVRTYEQYF; DNA: TGTGCCAGCAGTAACGAAACAGTAAGGACCTACGAGCAGTACTTC
D: TRBD2; size: .; J: TRBJ2-1; V: TRBV6-4; CDR3: CASSEGLAGVGEQFF; DNA: TGTGCCAGCAGTGAAGGACTAGCGGGAGTAGGTGAGCAGTTCTTC
D: .; size: .; J: TRBJ2-3; V: TRBV21-1; CDR3: CASTPGQGLGDTQYF; DNA: TGTGCCAGCACCCCGGGACAGGGTTTGGGAGATACGCAGTATTTT
D: .; size: .; J: TRBJ1-1; V: TRBV28; CDR3: CASSLIPPPEAFF; DNA: TGTGCCAGCAGTTTAATTCCTCCCCCTGAAGCTTTCTTT
D: .; size: .; J: TRBJ2-1; V: TRBV20-1; CDR3: CSAPYLNEQFF; DNA: TGCAGTGCTCCCTACCTCAATGAGCAGTTCTTC
D: .; size: .; J: TRBJ2-1; V: TRBV28; CDR3: CASTSLGGNDEQFF; DNA: TGTGCCAGCACATCCCTAGGTGGAAACGACGAGCAGTTCTTC
D: .; size: .; J: TRBJ1-2; V: TRBV2; CDR3: CASIEVNRANYGYTF; DNA: TGTGCCAGCATCGAGGTGAACAGGGCGAACTATGGCTACACCTTC
D: TRBD1; size: .; J: TRBJ1-2; V: TRBV18; CDR3: CASSSQGINGYTF; DNA: TGTGCCAGCTCATCACAGGGGATTAATGGCTACACCTTC
D: TRBD1; size: .; J: TRBJ2-7; V: TRBV7-8; CDR3: CASSSGQGAFEQYF; DNA: TGTGCCAGCAGCTCCGGACAGGGGGCCTTCGAGCAGTACTTC
D: TRBD1; size: .; J: TRBJ2-2; V: TRBV2; CDR3: CASSSYGQVNTGELFF; DNA: TGTGCCAGCAGTTCATATGGACAGGTCAACACCGGGGAGCTGTTTTTT
D: TRBD1; size: once; J: TRBJ1-5; V: TRBV27; CDR3: CASSSQGADQPQHF; DNA: TGTGCCAGCAGTTCACAGGGGGCAGATCAGCCCCAGCATTTT
D: .; size: .; J: TRBJ2-7; V: TRBV2; CDR3: CASSFGRTDYEQYF; DNA: TGTGCCAGCAGTTTTGGTCGAACGGACTACGAGCAGTACTTC
D: TRBD2; size: .; J: TRBJ2-3; V: TRBV10-1; CDR3: CASSDAGEVVDTQYF; DNA: TGCGCCAGCAGTGACGCGGGAGAAGTCGTGGATACGCAGTATTTT
D: .; size: .; J: TRBJ2-7; V: TRBV28; CDR3: CASSALATEQYF; DNA: TGTGCCAGCAGTGCTCTAGCGACCGAGCAGTACTTC
D: .; size: .; J: TRBJ2-5; V: TRBV6-6; CDR3: CASSYPAGRETQYF; DNA: TGTGCCAGCAGTTACCCCGCGGGGAGGGAGACCCAGTACTTC
D: .; size: .; J: TRBJ2-7; V: TRBV27; CDR3: CASSYTGTLPQEQYF; DNA: TGTGCCAGCAGTTATACCGGGACCTTACCCCAAGAGCAGTACTTC
D: .; size: .; J: TRBJ1-1; V: TRBV5-4; CDR3: CASSLEPDSEAFF; DNA: TGTGCCAGCAGCTTGGAACCCGACAGTGAAGCTTTCTTT
D: .; size: .; J: TRBJ2-3; V: TRBV18; CDR3: CASSPPAITDTQYF; DNA: TGTGCCAGCTCACCCCCAGCAATCACAGATACGCAGTATTTT
D: .; size: .; J: TRBJ2-7; V: TRBV11-2; CDR3: CASSLYSYEQYF; DNA: TGTGCCAGCAGCCTATACAGCTACGAGCAGTACTTC
D: .; size: .; J: TRBJ2-3; V: TRBV10-2; CDR3: CASRTGTGGGGDTQYF; DNA: TGCGCCAGCAGGACCGGGACGGGTGGTGGGGGAGATACGCAGTATTTT
D: TRBD1; size: .; J: TRBJ1-4; V: TRBV18; CDR3: CASSPARGGFEKLFF; DNA: TGTGCCAGCTCACCAGCCAGGGGGGGATTTGAAAAACTGTTTTTT
D: .; size: .; J: TRBJ2-2; V: TRBV15; CDR3: CATSRDRTRDTRGTGELFF; DNA: TGTGCCACCAGCAGAGATCGCACCCGGGACACCCGAGGGACCGGGGAGCTGTTTTTT
D: TRBD1; size: once; J: TRBJ1-5; V: TRBV18; CDR3: CASSPFRDRGHQPQHF; DNA: TGTGCCAGCTCACCGTTCCGGGACAGGGGGCATCAGCCCCAGCATTTT
D: .; size: .; J: TRBJ2-1; V: TRBV11-3; CDR3: CASSMTGLVNEQFF; DNA: TGTGCCAGCAGCATGACGGGTCTAGTCAATGAGCAGTTCTTC
D: .; size: .; J: TRBJ2-2; V: TRBV5-5; CDR3: CASSLVPRPDTGELFF; DNA: TGTGCCAGCAGCTTGGTACCCCGACCGGACACCGGGGAGCTGTTTTTT
D: .; size: .; J: TRBJ2-2; V: TRBV5-1; CDR3: CASSLDGAGTGELFF; DNA: TGCGCCAGCAGCTTGGACGGGGCGGGTACCGGGGAGCTGTTTTTT
D: TRBD2; size: .; J: TRBJ2-1; V: TRBV6-1; CDR3: CASSGTGVWTSGTNEQFF; DNA: TGTGCCAGCAGTGGGACAGGGGTATGGACTAGCGGGACCAATGAGCAGTTCTTC
D: .; size: .; J: TRBJ1-5; V: TRBV28; CDR3: CASSLQGRRQPQHF; DNA: TGTGCCAGCAGTCTGCAGGGGAGGCGTCAGCCCCAGCATTTT
D: .; size: .; J: TRBJ2-3; V: TRBV7-3; CDR3: CASRERATDTQYF; DNA: TGTGCCAGCAGGGAAAGGGCCACAGATACGCAGTATTTT
D: TRBD2; size: .; J: TRBJ2-3; V: TRBV5-6; CDR3: CASSDTSSGTSTDTQYF; DNA: TGTGCCAGCAGCGACACCTCTAGCGGTACTAGCACAGATACGCAGTATTTT
D: TRBD1; size: few; J: TRBJ1-2; V: TRBV19; CDR3: CASSIQGAGGYTF; DNA: TGTGCCAGTAGTATCCAGGGGGCGGGTGGCTACACCTTC